This TCR beta chain was obtained from a study of shared clonotypes between healthy human individuals. Across the whole study: Three plates were used per donor for CD4 naive, three for CD4 memory, two for CD8 naive and one for CD8 memory.

This CDR3 comprises 13 residues. From germline, CDR1 is MNHEY and CDR2 SVGAGI. Trimming took 5 bases from V and 3 from J, leaving 11 bases between them. Genomic DNA (from each subset) was split evenly across several immunoSEQ plates. The method was immunoSEQ multiplex PCR; TCRdb's version includes in-frame clones alone and lacks a portion of them. The profile shows millions of clones, approximately 95% of them singletons. Material: naive CD4+ T cells from PBMCs. The sample's subset: CD45RA+ positively selected. The TCR originated in a man younger than 35 in good health. Some clones in this sample may be carry-over from other donors' samples. The rearrangement links TRBV6-5 to TRBJ2-7; a possible D gene is TRBD1 (5 bases). This CDR3 is CASSRAGNYEQYF. The DNA for the CDR3 is TGTGCCAGCAGTCGGGCAGGGAACTACGAGCAGTACTTC.